This T cell receptor beta chain was recovered during a study of cytomegalovirus exposure and HLA in healthy donors. Study context: An early release of data contained around 80 million unique TCRs, which came from HLA-typed donors. Study-level findings and limits: Reports credit the classifier with highly specific, highly sensitive diagnosis of cytomegalovirus status.

The PCR ran on 60 Vbeta and 13 Jbeta primers. Measured with immunoSEQ multiplex PCR; TCRdb has only the in-frame clones, and not every one. The sample comprises 130,000 to 150,000 clones, roughly three quarters of which are singletons, and approximately 4.9% rests with the top ten. This CDR3 contains 14 residues. Deletions cut 3 bases from V and 4 bases from J, with 10 bases between. Per germline, CDR1 MDHEN and CDR2 SYDVKM. Of note for this clone: Its antigen is not known.

The receptor's source is a woman aged 45-59 years in good health and CMV-seronegative. Source material: PBMCs. This chain connects TRBV28 to TRBJ1-3; the D gene is possibly TRBD1 (5 bases). CDR3 amino acids: CASSFAGSGNTIYF. CDR3 DNA sequence: TGTGCCAGCAGTTTCGCAGGGTCCGGAAACACCATATATTTT. Full variable domain (remainder filled in from reference TRBV28 and TRBJ1-3): DVKVTQSSRYLVKRTGEKVFLECVQDMDHENMFWYRQDPGLGLRLIYFSYDVKMKEKGDIPEGYSVSREKKERFSLILESASTNQTSMYLCASSFAGSGNTIYFGEGSWLTVV.